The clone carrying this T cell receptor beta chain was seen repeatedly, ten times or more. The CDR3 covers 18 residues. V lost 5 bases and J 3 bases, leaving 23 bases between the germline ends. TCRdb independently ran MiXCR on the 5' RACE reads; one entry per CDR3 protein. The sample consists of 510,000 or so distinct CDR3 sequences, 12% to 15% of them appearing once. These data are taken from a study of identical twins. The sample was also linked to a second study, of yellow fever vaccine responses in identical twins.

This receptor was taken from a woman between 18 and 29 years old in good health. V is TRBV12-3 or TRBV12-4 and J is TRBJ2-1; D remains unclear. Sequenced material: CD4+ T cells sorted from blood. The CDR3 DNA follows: TGTGCCAGCAGTACTTTCTACGACGGCCGAGGCGACTACAATGAGCAGTTCTTC. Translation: CASSTFYDGRGDYNEQFF.